These 23 T cell receptor beta chains were sequenced from one sample in a study of OX40 agonist ivuxolimab in advanced cancers. The protocol used for the library was the immunoSEQ multiplex PCR assay. Here the immuneACCESS table is served through TCRdb, limited to in-frame sequences with V and J called. Missing clones are a known gap in these copies; in checked studies unresolved V genes cover under half, and the rest lacks a known reason. This sample holds fewer than 30,000 clones; under 90% were observed only once. The top ten hold about a third of the sample. Sequencing used CD4+ or CD8+ T cells sorted from blood, obtained in a trial of the OX40 agonist ivuxolimab. These receptors originate from an adult with an advanced solid tumor such as melanoma, head and neck, liver or kidney cancer.

The chain couples TRBV28 to TRBJ2-7; no definite D call. The CDR3 length is 14 residues. The germline V and J ends were trimmed by 6 bases and 0 bases, with 12 bases remaining between them. Per the germline V gene, CDR1 is MDHEN and CDR2 is SYDVKM. This chain's CDR3 is CASSRAPSSYEQYF. DNA of the CDR3: TGTGCCAGCAGCCGGGCTCCGAGCTCCTACGAGCAGTACTTC.

CDR3 sequence reads: CASSELVPPSGRIQETQYF. CDR3 bases: TGTGCCAGCAGTGAATTGGTCCCCCCTAGCGGGAGGATCCAAGAGACCCAGTACTTC. The chain carries TRBV2 and TRBJ2-5; TRBD2 agrees at 11 bases. The CDR3 runs 19 residues. V gave up 2 bases and J gave up 1 base; unmatched junction bases: 12. Per the germline V gene, CDR1 is SNHLY and CDR2 is FYNNEI.

The rearrangement joins TRBV6-5 to TRBJ2-2; TRBD1 matches at 7 bases. Trimming removed 6 bases from V and 4 bases from J; junction bases left unmatched: 8. The CDR3 is made up of 15 amino acids. Looked up from germline, CDR1 is MNHEY and CDR2 is SVGAGI. CDR3 nucleotide sequence: TGTGCCAGCAGCCCGACAGGGCCCCCCACCGGGGAGCTGTTTTTT. Translating it yields CASSPTGPPTGELFF.

The chain couples TRBV7-6 to TRBJ1-2, with D unresolved. Germline lookup yields CDR1 SGHVS and CDR2 FNYEAQ. The CDR3 length is 12 residues. V was trimmed by 5 bases and J by 5 bases, leaving 9 bases between them. The CDR3 region is CASSPNQYGYTF. In DNA, the CDR3 is TGTGCCAGCAGCCCGAACCAGTATGGCTACACCTTC.

This clone was recorded only once. This chain connects TRBV13 to TRBJ2-5, with 7 bases fitting TRBD2. Losses at the gene ends were 5 bases for V and 5 bases for J; bases not matched to a gene: 5. The germline V gene has CDR1 PRHDT and CDR2 FYEKMQ (reference sequence). The CDR3 extends over 13 amino acids. The CDR3 sequence is CASSQLGGETQYF. As DNA, the CDR3 is TGTGCCAGCAGCCAGTTGGGGGGGGAGACCCAGTACTTC. Combining the CDR3 with reference TRBV13 and TRBJ2-5 gives the whole variable domain AAGVIQSPRHLIKEKRETATLKCYPIPRHDTVYWYQQGPGQDPQFLISFYEKMQSDKGSIPDRFSAQQFSDYHSELNMSSLELGDSALYFCASSQLGGETQYFGPGTRLLVL.

The rearrangement links TRBV2 to TRBJ1-1, with 9 bases identical to TRBD1. Germline CDR1 SNHLY, CDR2 FYNNEI. V was pared by 2 bases and J by 2 bases, with 9 bases of the junction left unmatched. The CDR3 length is 17 residues. The CDR3 DNA is TGTGCCAGCAGTGAAAGAGGACAGGGGACGGGTAACACTGAAGCTTTCTTT. Translation: CASSERGQGTGNTEAFF.

This clone was observed a handful of times. J is TRBJ1-2 and V is TRBV4-1, with TRBD1 matching over 8 bases. The length of the CDR3 is 15 residues. With V trimmed by 1 base and J by 6 bases, 7 bases remained unmatched. Germline V lookup: CDR1 MGHRA, CDR2 YSYEKL. The chain's CDR3 is CASSQVADRADGYTF. As DNA, the CDR3 is TGCGCCAGCAGCCAAGTCGCGGACAGGGCGGATGGCTACACCTTC.

V is TRBV5-1 and J is TRBJ1-1, with D hard to call. This CDR3 spans 14 amino acids. V gave up 0 bases and J gave up 7 bases, with 13 bases separating them. Germline V gene lookup returns CDR1 SGHRS and CDR2 YFSETQ. The CDR3 region has the DNA TGCGCCAGCAGCTTGGTCGGCCAGGCGGATGAAGCTTTCTTT. This codes for CASSLVGQADEAFF.

The CDR3 loop reads CASKGMWDRRNTEAFF. The CDR3 DNA is TGTGCCAGTAAGGGGATGTGGGACCGACGGAACACTGAAGCTTTCTTT. The chain links TRBV19 to TRBJ1-1, with D possibly TRBD1 on 5 matching bases. V lost 7 bases and J 1 base, leaving 19 bases between the germline ends. CDR1 and CDR2 (germline): LNHDA, SQIVND (reference sequence). The CDR3 spans 16 residues.

The table lists this clone with a count of one. The chain employs TRBV10-3 and TRBJ1-5, with D uncertain. The germline V and J ends were trimmed by 4 bases and 0 bases, with 13 bases remaining between them. This CDR3 contains 16 residues. CDR1 ENHRY and CDR2 SYGVKD come from the germline V gene. CDR3 bases: TGTGCCATCAGTGGCCCCTTAACGTCTAGCAATCAGCCCCAGCATTTT. Translated, it gives CAISGPLTSSNQPQHF.

In this sample, this clone turned up once. The chain is built from TRBV9 and TRBJ2-1; TRBD1 is a possible D gene (7 bases). The CDR3 runs 16 residues. Trimming pared 4 bases from V and 3 bases from J, leaving 17 bases between. CDR1 is SGDLS and CDR2 is YYNGEE in the germline V gene. The chain's CDR3 is CASSPVRRGDYNEQFF. CDR3 DNA: TGTGCCAGCAGCCCCGTCCGCAGGGGGGACTACAATGAGCAGTTCTTC. The entire variable domain, with the rest obtained from reference TRBV9 and TRBJ2-1, is as follows: DSGVTQTPKHLITATGQRVTLRCSPRSGDLSVYWYQQSLDQGLQFLIQYYNGEERAKGNILERFSAQQFPDLHSELNLSSLELGDSALYFCASSPVRRGDYNEQFFGPGTRLTVL.

This chain uses TRBV25-1 with TRBJ1-6; no reliable D call. Trimming cost V 0 bases and J 7 bases, with 4 bases left between them. This CDR3 contains 13 residues. In germline, CDR1 is MGHDK, CDR2 SYGVNS. Written as DNA, the CDR3 is TGTGCCAGCAGTGAATACCTCAATTCACCCCTCCACTTT. Its translation: CASSEYLNSPLHF.

The chain uses TRBV4-1 and TRBJ2-1; tentative D call: TRBD1 (6 bases). V was clipped by 2 bases and J by 2 bases, with 10 bases between them. There are 15 residues in the CDR3. In germline, CDR1 is MGHRA, CDR2 YSYEKL. The CDR3 loop reads CASSQTTGTYNEQFF. In nucleotides, the CDR3 is TGCGCCAGCAGCCAAACGACAGGAACCTACAATGAGCAGTTCTTC.

The CDR3 sequence: CASTFAADRKKATFF. CDR3 in DNA: TGTGCCAGCACTTTCGCAGCGGACAGGAAAAAAGCGACTTTCTTT. The chain employs TRBV6-5 and TRBJ1-1, with 7 bases lining up with TRBD1. Germline V gene data show CDR1 as MNHEY and CDR2 as SVGAGI. Trimming cost V 7 bases and J 12 bases; bases outside gene matches: 20. The CDR3 totals 15 residues.

The gene calls are TRBV29-1 and TRBJ2-7; the D is unclear. Between the trimmed V and J ends, which lost 5 bases and 0 bases, there was a span of 17 bases. Germline CDR1 is SQVTM and CDR2 is ANQGSEA. There are 15 residues in the CDR3. The CDR3, as DNA: TGCAGCGTTCATGGTTCGGCAGCGAGCTCCTACGAGCAGTACTTC. Translated: CSVHGSAASSYEQYF.

This clone was seen once. The chain joins TRBV6-4 to TRBJ2-7, with a weak D call TRBD1 (5 bases). The V and J ends lost 11 bases and 0 bases respectively, with 14 bases between them. From germline, CDR1 is MRHNA and CDR2 SNTAGT. CDR3 length equals 13 residues. The CDR3 sequence: CAGARQNSYEQYF. The CDR3 coding sequence is TGTGCCGGGGCGAGACAAAACTCCTACGAGCAGTACTTC.

This clone was counted a single time. The V call is TRBV19, the J call TRBJ1-6; 11 positions agree with TRBD1. V shed 5 bases and J 11 bases; nucleotides not matched to a gene: 8. The V gene's germline CDR1 is LNHDA and CDR2 SQIVND (reference sequence). The length of the CDR3 is 15 residues. CDR3 in amino acids: CASSVRDRGDPPLHF. As DNA, the CDR3 is TGTGCCAGTAGTGTGAGGGACAGGGGGGATCCACCCCTCCACTTT.

This clone appeared a few times. V is TRBV9 and J is TRBJ2-5; possibly TRBD1 for D (6 bases). Germline CDR1 reads SGDLS; CDR2 reads YYNGEE. Trimming took off 0 bases at V and 0 bases at J, with 6 bases between the two ends. The CDR3 consists of 14 residues. The CDR3 nucleotides are TGTGCCAGCAGCGTAGGGACAGACCAAGAGACCCAGTACTTC. This gives the protein CASSVGTDQETQYF.

Judged by abundance, this clone is medium-sized. The rearrangement joins TRBV6-1 to TRBJ2-7; 7 positions agree with TRBD2. With 3 bases clipped from V and 2 bases from J, the junction kept 7 bases outside the gene matches. Germline V gene lookup returns CDR1 MNHNS and CDR2 SASEGT. The CDR3 is 15 residues long. The CDR3 loop is CASSDRMAGAYEQYF. For the CDR3, the DNA is TGTGCCAGCAGTGATCGGATGGCGGGGGCCTACGAGCAGTACTTC.

The rearrangement uses TRBV6-5 and TRBJ2-3; 8 bases agree with TRBD2. This CDR3 region has 16 residues. Germline CDR1 MNHEY, CDR2 SVGAGI. The ends lost 0 bases at V and 0 bases at J; junction bases unmatched: 2. This chain's CDR3 is CASSYSGTRSTDTQYF. Here the CDR3 DNA reads TGTGCCAGCAGTTACTCGGGGACTAGAAGCACAGATACGCAGTATTTT.

The V and J genes are TRBV7-9 and TRBJ2-3; 7 nucleotides match TRBD1. The CDR3 runs to 16 residues. The junction had 10 bases not matched to a gene; V was cut back by 4 bases and J by 3 bases. Per germline, CDR1 SEHNR and CDR2 FQNEAQ (reference sequence). Written as DNA, the CDR3 is TGTGCCAGCAGCTACCCGACAGGGCTGGCGACAGATACGCAGTATTTT. Its translation: CASSYPTGLATDTQYF.

The V and J genes are TRBV13 and TRBJ2-3, with TRBD2 matching over 13 bases. The V segment lost 5 bases and the J segment 4 bases; nucleotides outside the gene matches: 9. CDR3 length: 17 residues. Looked up from germline, CDR1 is PRHDT and CDR2 is FYEKMQ (reference sequence). Written as DNA, the CDR3 is TGTGCCAGCAGCAGGGCCCGACTAGCGGGAGGATCAGATACGCAGTATTTT. Amino acid sequence: CASSRARLAGGSDTQYF.

The chain uses TRBV30 and TRBJ1-6; D uncertain. CDR3 size: 15 residues. Trimming stripped 3 bases from V and 2 bases from J, with 11 bases between. CDR1 and CDR2 from the germline V gene are GTSNPN and SVGIG (reference sequence). The CDR3 is CAWREGSTYNSPLHF. Written as DNA, the CDR3 is TGTGCCTGGAGAGAAGGGAGTACCTATAATTCACCCCTCCACTTT.